This passage covers 27 T cell receptor beta chains from one sample sequenced in a study of cytomegalovirus exposure and HLA in healthy donors. 60 Vbeta and 13 Jbeta primers were used in PCR. Sequenced by immunoSEQ multiplex PCR; TCRdb stores in-frame clones only, minus some. The sample yields over 200,000 clones, 75% to 85% seen once. The source material was PBMCs. Source of these receptors: an older woman in good health and CMV-seropositive.

This clone was observed a few times. The chain couples TRBV19 to TRBJ1-5; 8 nucleotides align to TRBD1. J was trimmed by 7 bases and V by 9 bases; bases with no gene match: 8. The V gene's germline CDR1 is LNHDA and CDR2 SQIVND (reference sequence). CDR3 size: 13 residues. The CDR3 region is CASAWTGPQPQHF. The CDR3 DNA is TGTGCCAGCGCCTGGACAGGGCCCCAGCCCCAGCATTTT.

The chain couples TRBV4-3 to TRBJ2-7, with 11 bases fitting TRBD2. V lost 0 bases to trimming and J lost 6 bases; unmatched junction nucleotides: 4. The germline gives CDR1 LGHNA, CDR2 YSLEER. The CDR3 totals 15 residues. The CDR3: CASSQDSGGAAEQYF. As DNA, the CDR3 is TGCGCCAGCAGCCAAGATAGCGGGGGGGCTGCCGAGCAGTACTTC.

The genes are TRBV11-2 and TRBJ2-7, with 11 positions matching TRBD1. CDR1 and CDR2 from the germline V gene are SGHAT and FQNNGV. V shed 7 bases, J shed 3 bases, and the junction held 8 bases outside the gene matches. The CDR3 runs to 15 residues. The CDR3: CASNDPGTGGYEQYF. The CDR3 DNA reads TGTGCCAGCAACGATCCCGGGACAGGGGGCTACGAGCAGTACTTC.

The chain recombines TRBV30 with TRBJ1-2; D is undetermined. The CDR3 sequence is 12 residues long. Trimming cost V 0 bases and J 8 bases, with 10 bases left between them. Germline lookup yields CDR1 GTSNPN and CDR2 SVGIG (reference sequence). As DNA, the CDR3 is TGTGCCTGGAGTGTCGGGTCGTTGGGCTACACCTTC. Translating it yields CAWSVGSLGYTF.

V and J are TRBV30 and TRBJ2-4, with 7 bases aligning to TRBD2. The V gene end was trimmed by 5 bases and the J gene end by 8 bases; junction bases not matched to a gene: 9. This CDR3 contains 13 residues. Germline lookup yields CDR1 GTSNPN and CDR2 SVGIG (reference sequence). The CDR3 DNA sequence: TGTGCCTGGGTGGGCCCGGGGGGAGACATTCAGTACTTC. Translated: CAWVGPGGDIQYF.

V usage is TRBV13 and J usage is TRBJ1-1, with D possibly matching TRBD1 (5 bases). Germline CDR1 PRHDT, CDR2 FYEKMQ (reference sequence). The CDR3 runs 13 residues. Trimming removed 5 bases from V and 7 bases from J, with 14 bases in between. The chain's CDR3 is CASSAGGGVEAFF. CDR3 DNA: TGTGCCAGCAGCGCCGGGGGGGGTGTTGAAGCTTTCTTT.

V is TRBV7-2 and J is TRBJ1-3; possible D gene TRBD1, 5 bases. V lost 3 bases and J lost 3, with 15 bases in between. This CDR3 spans 16 amino acids. CDR1 and CDR2 (germline): SGHTA, FQGNSA. The CDR3 loop is CASSFGWGDSGNTIYF. CDR3 nucleotides: TGTGCCAGCAGCTTCGGTTGGGGCGACAGTGGAAACACCATATATTTT.

The gene calls are TRBV7-2 and TRBJ2-5; D remains unclear. The V end lost 0 bases, the J end lost 5 bases, and 13 bases lay between the germline ends. The CDR3 loop spans 15 amino acids. Germline values: CDR1 SGHTA, CDR2 FQGNSA. CDR3 coding DNA: TGTGCCAGCAGCTTAGCCAGGCAGGTGGTCGAGACCCAGTACTTC. Translated, it gives CASSLARQVVETQYF.

Concerning this clone: This CDR3 fails to terminate in the conserved phenylalanine or tryptophan, so it likely reflects a read error. No DNA is shown, since the ends of the CDR3 on it are uncertain; the CDR3 is the one TCRdb lists. The chain combines TRBV15 with TRBJ1-2. Including both end residues, the CDR3 is 11 amino acids long. CDR1 and CDR2 (germline): LNHNV, YYDKDF (reference sequence). This CDR3 reads CATSLGLYREI.

The table lists this clone with a count of one. The rearrangement links TRBV7-6 to TRBJ1-3; D is uncertain. Looked up from germline, CDR1 is SGHVS and CDR2 is FNYEAQ. V lost 3 bases and J 9 bases, leaving 6 bases between the germline ends. The CDR3 sequence is 11 residues long. The CDR3 here is CASSFSSTIYF. The CDR3 DNA is TGTGCCAGCAGCTTCTCCTCCACCATATATTTT.

The chain employs TRBV5-4 and TRBJ2-5; 7 bases map to TRBD1. Germline values: CDR1 SGHNT, CDR2 YYREEE (reference sequence). This CDR3 spans 14 amino acids. The V gene end was trimmed by 2 bases and the J gene end by 5 bases; junction bases not matched to a gene: 6. CDR3: CASSFPGQEETQYF. The CDR3 bases are TGTGCCAGCAGCTTCCCCGGACAGGAGGAGACCCAGTACTTC. Combining the CDR3 with reference TRBV5-4 and TRBJ2-5 gives the whole variable domain ETGVTQSPTHLIKTRGQQVTLRCSSQSGHNTVSWYQQALGQGPQFIFQYYREEENGRGNFPPRFSGLQFPNYSSELNVNALELDDSALYLCASSFPGQEETQYFGPGTRLLVL.

V gene TRBV25-1 combines with J gene TRBJ2-1, with 7 bases lining up with TRBD1. Germline CDR1 is MGHDK and CDR2 is SYGVNS. J was trimmed by 13 bases and V by 1 base; bases with no gene match: 10. The CDR3 is made up of 14 amino acids. The CDR3 reads CASSEFRGQAHQFF. The CDR3, as DNA: TGTGCCAGCAGTGAATTTAGGGGGCAGGCCCATCAGTTCTTC.

The chain combines TRBV5-6 with TRBJ1-5, with D uncertain. The CDR3 runs to 13 residues. Germline-derived CDR1 and CDR2 are SGHDT and YYEEEE. Trimming removed 1 base at V and 6 bases at J, with 8 bases between. The CDR3 loop reads CASSLSPVQPQHF. The CDR3 DNA reads as TGTGCCAGCAGCTTGTCCCCGGTTCAGCCCCAGCATTTT. Using reference TRBV5-6 and TRBJ1-5 for the parts outside the CDR3, the full variable domain is DAGVTQSPTHLIKTRGQQVTLRCSPKSGHDTVSWYQQALGQGPQFIFQYYEEEERQRGNFPDRFSGHQFPNYSSELNVNALLLGDSALYLCASSLSPVQPQHFGDGTRLSIL.

This chain links TRBV2 with TRBJ2-3; 9 bases line up with TRBD2. With 7 bases clipped from V and 1 base from J, the junction kept 3 bases outside the gene matches. This CDR3 is built from 14 residues. Germline V lookup: CDR1 SNHLY, CDR2 FYNNEI. The CDR3 reads CASIAGGGTDTQYF. DNA for the CDR3: TGTGCCAGCATTGCGGGAGGGGGCACAGATACGCAGTATTTT.

The chain has TRBV28 and TRBJ1-1; D perhaps matches TRBD1 (5 bases). Per the germline V gene, CDR1 is MDHEN and CDR2 is SYDVKM. V dropped 1 base and J dropped 4 bases, with 13 bases sitting between them. The CDR3 contains 15 residues. Here the CDR3 DNA reads TGTGCCAGCAGTTTATTTGACAGAAAAATCACTGAAGCTTTCTTT. Translation: CASSLFDRKITEAFF.

This rearrangement joins TRBV11-2 to TRBJ1-5; 10 bases line up with TRBD1. The germline CDR1 and CDR2 sequences are SGHAT and FQNNGV. CDR3 length: 16 residues. Losses at the gene ends were 4 bases for V and 4 bases for J; bases not matched to a gene: 7. The CDR3 region is CASSSTDRGQNQPQHF. The CDR3 DNA reads as TGTGCCAGCAGCTCCACCGACAGGGGGCAAAATCAGCCCCAGCATTTT.

The chain employs TRBV5-4 and TRBJ2-3; 7 bases are shared with TRBD2. CDR1 is SGHNT, CDR2 YYREEE, per germline (reference sequence). Trimming took 2 bases from V and 2 from J; bases not matched to a gene: 2. This CDR3 is 14 amino acids long. CDR3 in amino acids: CASSLAGNTDTQYF. CDR3 coding DNA: TGTGCCAGCAGCTTAGCGGGGAACACAGATACGCAGTATTTT.

This clone was picked up a small number of times. The chain has TRBV5-1 and TRBJ2-5; D perhaps matches TRBD2 (7 bases). Germline values: CDR1 SGHRS, CDR2 YFSETQ. This CDR3 has 16 residues. V gave up 4 bases and J gave up 7 bases, with 23 bases separating them. CDR3 sequence (DNA): TGCGCCAGCAGCCGACCCGACGGGGGGCTGAGGGGGACCCAGTACTTC. Amino acid sequence: CASSRPDGGLRGTQYF. Full variable domain (missing parts from reference TRBV5-1 and TRBJ2-5): KAGVTQTPRYLIKTRGQQVTLSCSPISGHRSVSWYQQTPGQGLQFLFEYFSETQRNKGNFPGRFSGRQFSNSRSEMNVSTLELGDSALYLCASSRPDGGLRGTQYFGPGTRLLVL.

V and J are TRBV4-1 and TRBJ1-6; a weak D match, TRBD1 (6 bases). Trimming left V 2 bases short and J 2 bases short, with 19 bases between. The CDR3 runs 19 residues. The V gene's germline CDR1 is MGHRA and CDR2 YSYEKL. CDR3 nucleotides: TGCGCCAGCAGCCAAAGCGGGGGCCCCGGGACGGCCTATAATTCACCCCTCCACTTT. It is translated as CASSQSGGPGTAYNSPLHF.

V usage is TRBV5-1 and J usage is TRBJ2-5; TRBD2 matches 7 bases. Per germline, CDR1 SGHRS and CDR2 YFSETQ. This CDR3 has 16 residues. J lost 1 base, V lost 4 bases, and 10 bases had no gene match. CDR3: CASSPRQLATQETQYF. Written as DNA, the CDR3 is TGCGCCAGCAGCCCCCGCCAACTAGCGACCCAAGAGACCCAGTACTTC.

In its sample, this clone was seen once. The chain is built from TRBV6-5 and TRBJ1-3; D call uncertain. Trimming took 6 bases from V and 4 from J, leaving 7 bases between them. The CDR3 runs to 12 residues. Germline assignment: CDR1 MNHEY and CDR2 SVGAGI. Written as DNA, the CDR3 is TGTGCCAGCAGGAACAGCGGAAACACCATATATTTT. Translating it yields CASRNSGNTIYF.

This clone was recorded only once. The chain links TRBV7-3 to TRBJ2-1; 7 nucleotides line up with TRBD1. CDR3 length equals 15 residues. Unmatched junction bases numbered 6, after V lost 2 bases and J lost 5 bases. Germline CDR1 reads SGHTA; CDR2 reads FQGTGA. The DNA of the CDR3 is TGTGCCAGCAGCTTAGTAGGGGGCCCCAACAATGAGCAGTTCTTC. Protein sequence: CASSLVGGPNNEQFF.

The rearrangement links TRBV19 to TRBJ1-5; tentatively, D is TRBD1 (6 bases). V lost 5 bases and J lost 8, with 10 bases in between. The CDR3 contains 12 residues. The V gene's germline CDR1 is LNHDA and CDR2 SQIVND (reference sequence). The CDR3 coding sequence is TGTGCCAGTAGTCTACAGGGCGAGCCCCAGCATTTT. Encoded protein: CASSLQGEPQHF.

The table lists this clone with a count of one. V gene TRBV7-6 combines with J gene TRBJ1-1; 12 nucleotides agree with TRBD1. Germline CDR1 and CDR2: SGHVS and FNYEAQ. Germline trimming cut 5 bases from V and 4 bases from J; bases unmatched to any gene: 2. The CDR3 runs to 14 residues. The CDR3 DNA follows: TGTGCCAGCAGCGCGGGACAGGGGGCCACTGAAGCTTTCTTT. It encodes CASSAGQGATEAFF.

The chain uses TRBV10-1 and TRBJ2-7; maybe TRBD1 (6 bases). The V and J ends lost 3 bases and 7 bases respectively, with 7 bases between them. The germline CDR1 and CDR2 sequences are WNHNN and SYGVQD (reference sequence). The CDR3 length is 11 residues. CDR3 sequence: CASSDRGEQYF. CDR3 DNA: TGCGCCAGCAGTGATAGGGGGGAGCAGTACTTC.

This clone was seen only a few times. V usage is TRBV7-2 and J usage is TRBJ2-3; 12 bases are shared with TRBD2. V was clipped by 5 bases and J by 6 bases; unmatched bases: 9. CDR3 size: 16 residues. Looked up from germline, CDR1 is SGHTA and CDR2 is FQGNSA. CDR3 sequence: CASSRTSGVYVDTQYF. The CDR3 bases are TGTGCCAGCAGCCGGACTAGCGGGGTCTATGTGGATACGCAGTATTTT. Based on the CDR3 plus reference TRBV7-2 and TRBJ2-3, the full variable domain is GAGVSQSPSNKVTEKGKDVELRCDPISGHTALYWYRQSLGQGLEFLIYFQGNSAPDKSGLPSDRFSAERTGGSVSTLTIQRTQQEDSAVYLCASSRTSGVYVDTQYFGPGTRLTVL.

The chain uses TRBV19 and TRBJ2-6; TRBD1 matches at 7 bases. Per germline, CDR1 LNHDA and CDR2 SQIVND (reference sequence). V was clipped by 7 bases and J by 5 bases; unmatched bases: 5. The CDR3 is 14 residues long. The CDR3 DNA reads TGTGCCAGTAAGGGGGCCCTCCGGGCCAACGTCCTGACTTTC. Protein: CASKGALRANVLTF.